What follows are 14 T cell receptor beta chains derived from one specimen sequenced in a study of blood T cell repertoires in COVID-19. Profiled with immunoSEQ multiplex PCR; TCRdb holds only in-frame clones, not every one. The sample has under 130,000 clones, 87% seen once. Sequencing used peripheral blood. These receptor sequences come from a man in his forties or fifties in a cohort sampled during active COVID-19.

This chain uses TRBV20-1 with TRBJ2-1; weak D call: TRBD1 (5 bases). The V gene lost 6 bases and the J gene lost 8 bases, with 11 bases spanning the gap. Germline CDR1 DFQATT, CDR2 SNEGSKA (reference sequence). This CDR3 is built from 11 residues. This CDR3 is CSAEQVDEQFF. CDR3 coding DNA: TGCAGTGCCGAACAGGTCGATGAGCAGTTCTTC.

This chain joins TRBV19 and TRBJ1-3, with 7 positions matching TRBD1. Looked up from germline, CDR1 is LNHDA and CDR2 is SQIVND (reference sequence). Losses at the gene ends were 10 bases for V and 0 bases for J; bases not matched to a gene: 6. The CDR3 totals 14 residues. The CDR3 here is CATMGQHSGNTIYF. CDR3 nucleotides: TGTGCCACTATGGGACAGCACTCTGGAAACACCATATATTTT.

This chain uses TRBV5-4 with TRBJ1-3, with a possible D match to TRBD1 (5 bases). The V gene lost 4 bases and the J gene lost 4 bases, with 21 bases spanning the gap. Germline CDR1 and CDR2: SGHNT and YYREEE (reference sequence). This CDR3 has 17 residues. CDR3 sequence: CASSPSGGGLKGNTIYF. In DNA form, the CDR3 reads TGTGCCAGCAGCCCAAGCGGGGGGGGACTGAAAGGAAACACCATATATTTT. The full variable domain, its missing parts supplied by reference TRBV5-4 and TRBJ1-3, is ETGVTQSPTHLIKTRGQQVTLRCSSQSGHNTVSWYQQALGQGPQFIFQYYREEENGRGNFPPRFSGLQFPNYSSELNVNALELDDSALYLCASSPSGGGLKGNTIYFGEGSWLTVV.

The rearrangement links TRBV5-1 to TRBJ2-3; maybe TRBD1 (5 bases). The germline V and J ends were trimmed by 0 bases and 1 base, with 9 bases remaining between them. The V gene's germline CDR1 is SGHRS and CDR2 YFSETQ. This CDR3 is 15 amino acids long. Written as DNA, the CDR3 is TGCGCCAGCAGCTTGGATGGGGCCGGCACAGATACGCAGTATTTT. Protein product: CASSLDGAGTDTQYF.

The chain is built from TRBV18 and TRBJ1-6; 10 bases map to TRBD1. Germline lookup yields CDR1 KGHSH and CDR2 LQKENI. V gave up 3 bases and J gave up 4 bases; unmatched junction bases: 6. CDR3 length: 17 residues. CDR3: CASSPDRTGGYNSPLHF. CDR3 nucleotides: TGTGCCAGCTCACCGGACCGGACAGGGGGATATAATTCACCCCTCCACTTT.

The genes are TRBV5-4 and TRBJ1-4; maybe TRBD1 (6 bases). Trimming took 4 bases from V and 2 from J, leaving 12 bases between them. Germline-derived CDR1 and CDR2 are SGHNT and YYREEE (reference sequence). The CDR3 loop spans 15 amino acids. CDR3 in amino acids: CASSMGGTTNEKLFF. In DNA, the CDR3 is TGTGCCAGCAGCATGGGGGGCACCACTAATGAAAAACTGTTTTTT.

This chain uses TRBV6-6 with TRBJ2-2; 11 nucleotides align to TRBD2. CDR1 is MNHNY, CDR2 SVGAGI, per germline (reference sequence). The CDR3 length is 17 residues. The V gene end was trimmed by 5 bases and the J gene end by 6 bases; junction bases not matched to a gene: 11. CDR3 residues: CASSRASGGNFAGELFF. The CDR3 DNA follows: TGTGCCAGCAGTCGCGCTAGCGGGGGGAACTTCGCCGGGGAGCTGTTTTTT.

Written as DNA, the CDR3 is TGTGCCAGCAGGTCTAGTGTGGGACAGGGGAACACCGGGGAGCTGTTTTTT. The encoded protein is CASRSSVGQGNTGELFF. The chain joins TRBV7-9 to TRBJ2-2; TRBD1 agrees at 9 bases. Germline assignment: CDR1 SEHNR and CDR2 FQNEAQ (reference sequence). This CDR3 contains 17 residues. Losses at the gene ends were 6 bases for V and 1 base for J; bases not matched to a gene: 9.

This clone has just a few counts. This chain joins TRBV24-1 and TRBJ2-3, with a weak D call TRBD2 (5 bases). CDR1 is KGHDR and CDR2 is SFDVKD in the germline V gene. This CDR3 is 16 amino acids long. V was trimmed by 0 bases and J by 3 bases, leaving 12 bases between them. As DNA, the CDR3 is TGTGCCACCAGTGATTTGACGGGGTGGACGACAGATACGCAGTATTTT. Amino acid sequence: CATSDLTGWTTDTQYF.

This chain connects TRBV23-1 to TRBJ2-1; possible D gene TRBD1, 5 bases. TRBV23-1 is an ORF for which the function is uncertain. Trimming took 0 bases from V and 7 from J, leaving 13 bases between them. The CDR3 loop spans 15 amino acids. Here the CDR3 reads CASSQSPPRQNEQFF. CDR3 sequence (DNA): TGCGCCAGCAGTCAATCACCCCCCCGACAGAATGAGCAGTTCTTC.

This clone was seen a single time. V gene TRBV25-1 combines with J gene TRBJ1-4; TRBD1 matches 7 bases. This CDR3 is 14 amino acids long. J gave up 5 bases and V 5 bases, and 5 bases lay outside the gene matches. The germline V gene encodes CDR1 MGHDK and CDR2 SYGVNS. This chain's CDR3 is CASSPGTANEKLFF. The CDR3 DNA reads as TGTGCCAGCAGTCCCGGGACAGCAAATGAAAAACTGTTTTTT.

The chain couples TRBV27 to TRBJ1-5, with D hard to call. The CDR3 is made up of 15 amino acids. Germline assignment: CDR1 MNHEY and CDR2 SMNVEV (reference sequence). The germline V and J ends were trimmed by 0 bases and 6 bases, with 12 bases remaining between them. The CDR3 here is CASSLSGGYGQPQHF. CDR3 coding DNA: TGTGCCAGCAGTTTATCGGGAGGGTACGGTCAGCCCCAGCATTTT.

The V and J genes are TRBV2 and TRBJ1-5; TRBD1 matches 11 bases. The germline gives CDR1 SNHLY, CDR2 FYNNEI. Trimming at V came to 6 bases and at J to 5 bases, leaving 6 bases not matched to a gene. CDR3 length equals 15 residues. For the CDR3, the DNA is TGTGCCAGCAGCCTTGGACAGGGGGCATATCAGCCCCAGCATTTT. Translation gives CASSLGQGAYQPQHF.

The V gene is TRBV2, the J gene TRBJ2-3; maybe TRBD1 (5 bases). The CDR3 has 15 amino acids. The germline gives CDR1 SNHLY, CDR2 FYNNEI. V shed 2 bases and J shed 0 bases, with 9 bases lying between them. CDR3 in amino acids: CASSENRPSTDTQYF. DNA of the CDR3: TGTGCCAGCAGTGAAAACAGGCCTAGCACAGATACGCAGTATTTT.